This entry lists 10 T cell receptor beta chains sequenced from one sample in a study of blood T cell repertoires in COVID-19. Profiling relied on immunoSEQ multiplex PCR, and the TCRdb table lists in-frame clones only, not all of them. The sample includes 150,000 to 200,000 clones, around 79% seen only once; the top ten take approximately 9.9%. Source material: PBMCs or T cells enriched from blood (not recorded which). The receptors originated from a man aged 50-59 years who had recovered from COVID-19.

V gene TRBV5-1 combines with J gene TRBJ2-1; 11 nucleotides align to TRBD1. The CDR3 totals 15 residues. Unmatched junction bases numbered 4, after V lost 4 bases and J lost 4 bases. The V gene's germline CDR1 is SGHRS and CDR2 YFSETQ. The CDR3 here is CASSAGQGAYNEQFF. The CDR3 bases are TGCGCCAGCAGCGCCGGACAGGGGGCTTACAATGAGCAGTTCTTC.

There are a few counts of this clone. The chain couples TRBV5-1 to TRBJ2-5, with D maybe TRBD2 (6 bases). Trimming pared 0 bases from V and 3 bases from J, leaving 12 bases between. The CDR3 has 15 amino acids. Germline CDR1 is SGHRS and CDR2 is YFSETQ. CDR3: CASSLAGTEKETQYF. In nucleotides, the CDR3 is TGCGCCAGCAGCTTGGCCGGGACTGAAAAAGAGACCCAGTACTTC.

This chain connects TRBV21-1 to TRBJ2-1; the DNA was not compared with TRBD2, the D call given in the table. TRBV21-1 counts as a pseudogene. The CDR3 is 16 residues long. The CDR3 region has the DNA TGTGCCAGCAGCAAGGATGGTAGCGGGGGCTACAATGAGCAGTTCTTC. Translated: CASSKDGSGGYNEQFF.

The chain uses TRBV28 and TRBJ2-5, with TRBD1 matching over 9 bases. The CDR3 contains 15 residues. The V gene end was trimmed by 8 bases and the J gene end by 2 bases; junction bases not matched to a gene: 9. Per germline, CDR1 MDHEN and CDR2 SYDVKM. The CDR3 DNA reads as TGTGCCAGCCGATTCGGGGACAGGGAACAAGAGACCCAGTACTTC. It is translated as CASRFGDREQETQYF. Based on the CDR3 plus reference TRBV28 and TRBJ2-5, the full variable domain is DVKVTQSSRYLVKRTGEKVFLECVQDMDHENMFWYRQDPGLGLRLIYFSYDVKMKEKGDIPEGYSVSREKKERFSLILESASTNQTSMYLCASRFGDREQETQYFGPGTRLLVL.

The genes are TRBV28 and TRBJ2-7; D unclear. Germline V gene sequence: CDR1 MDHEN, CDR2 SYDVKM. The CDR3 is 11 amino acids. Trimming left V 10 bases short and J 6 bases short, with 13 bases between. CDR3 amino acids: CATVTQSEQYF. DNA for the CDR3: TGTGCCACAGTAACGCAATCCGAGCAGTACTTC.

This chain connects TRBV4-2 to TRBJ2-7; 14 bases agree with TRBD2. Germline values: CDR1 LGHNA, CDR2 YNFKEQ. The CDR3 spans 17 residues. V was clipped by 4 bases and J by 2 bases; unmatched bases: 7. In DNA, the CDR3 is TGTGCCAGCAGCCTTACCGGGGGACTAGCGGGAGCCTACGAGCAGTACTTC. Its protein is CASSLTGGLAGAYEQYF.

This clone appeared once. In DNA form, the CDR3 reads TGTGCCAGCAGCTTAAGGGGACAGGCGCCCTTTTACAATGAGCAGTTCTTC. Translated: CASSLRGQAPFYNEQFF. The V call is TRBV7-3, the J call TRBJ2-1, with 8 bases identical to TRBD1. There are 17 residues in the CDR3. V was clipped by 1 base and J by 4 bases; unmatched bases: 9. CDR1 SGHTA and CDR2 FQGTGA come from the germline V gene.

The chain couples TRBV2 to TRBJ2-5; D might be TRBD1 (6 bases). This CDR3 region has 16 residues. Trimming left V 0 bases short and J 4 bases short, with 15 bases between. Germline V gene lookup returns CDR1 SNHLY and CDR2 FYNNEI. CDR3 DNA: TGTGCCAGCAGTGAAGCGCTGGGGGCCCCGAGAGAGACCCAGTACTTC. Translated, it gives CASSEALGAPRETQYF.

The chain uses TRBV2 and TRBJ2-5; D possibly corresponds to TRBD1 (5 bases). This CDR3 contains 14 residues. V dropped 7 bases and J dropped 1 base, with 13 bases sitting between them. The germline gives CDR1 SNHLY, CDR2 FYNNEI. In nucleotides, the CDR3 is TGTGCCAGCACCCAGACTGACAGCCAAGAGACCCAGTACTTC. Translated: CASTQTDSQETQYF. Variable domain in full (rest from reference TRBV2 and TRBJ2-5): EPEVTQTPSHQVTQMGQEVILRCVPISNHLYFYWYRQILGQKVEFLVSFYNNEISEKSEIFDDQFSVERPDGSNFTLKIRSTKLEDSAMYFCASTQTDSQETQYFGPGTRLLVL.

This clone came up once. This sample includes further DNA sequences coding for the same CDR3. CDR3 sequence reads: CASSPRTSSYEQYF. For the CDR3, the DNA is TGTGCCAGCAGCCCTCGGACAAGCTCCTACGAGCAGTACTTC. This rearrangement joins TRBV7-9 to TRBJ2-7; weak D call: TRBD1 (5 bases). The V end lost 5 bases, the J end lost 0 bases, and 11 bases lay between the germline ends. This CDR3 comprises 14 residues. Looked up from germline, CDR1 is SEHNR and CDR2 is FQNEAQ (reference sequence).